This TCR beta chain was obtained from a study of blood T cell repertoires in COVID-19. On the study more broadly: PBMCs, B-cell-depleted T cells, or T cells were the source of the cDNA or gDNA that made up the material.

With V trimmed by 5 bases and J by 3 bases, 4 bases remained unmatched. The CDR3 is made up of 14 amino acids. CDR1 is LNHNV, CDR2 YYDKDF, per germline (reference sequence). Sequencing was performed with immunoSEQ multiplex PCR; in TCRdb, only in-frame clones are kept and a portion is missing. The sample lists a few hundred thousand clones; less than 90% were seen once. Across about two dozen US areas, participants ranged in age from about 18 to 100 years. Grouping used clinical history reported by participants in a survey and questionnaire. Exposed participants came across a COVID-19 case within 2 weeks before study entry.

This TCR derives from a woman in her 30s who had been exposed to COVID-19. The chain employs TRBV15 and TRBJ2-7; the match to TRBD1 covers 10 bases. Specimen: PBMCs or T cells enriched from blood (not recorded which). As DNA, the CDR3 is TGTGCCACCAGCCCAAGGGACAGGGGCTACGAGCAGTACTTC. This codes for CATSPRDRGYEQYF. The full variable domain, in which reference TRBV15 and TRBJ2-7 provide the parts outside the CDR3, is DAMVIQNPRYQVTQFGKPVTLSCSQTLNHNVMYWYQQKSSQAPKLLFHYYDKDFNNEADTPDNFQSRRPNTSFCFLDIRSPGLGDTAMYLCATSPRDRGYEQYFGPGTRLTVT.